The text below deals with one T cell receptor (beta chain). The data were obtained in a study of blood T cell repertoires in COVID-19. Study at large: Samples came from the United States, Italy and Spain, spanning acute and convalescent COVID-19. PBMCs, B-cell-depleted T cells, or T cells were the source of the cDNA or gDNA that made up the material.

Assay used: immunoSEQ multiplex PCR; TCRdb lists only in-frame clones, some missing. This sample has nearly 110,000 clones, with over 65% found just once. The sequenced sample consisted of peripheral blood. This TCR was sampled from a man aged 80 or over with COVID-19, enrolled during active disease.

CDR3 sequence: CASTGSYEQYF. CDR3 nucleotides: TGTGCCAGCACGGGGAGTTACGAGCAGTACTTC. V usage is TRBV6-6 and J usage is TRBJ2-7; possibly TRBD2 for D (5 bases). This CDR3 comprises 11 residues. CDR1 and CDR2 (germline): MNHNY, SVGAGI (reference sequence). V gave up 7 bases and J gave up 4 bases, with 8 bases separating them.